This T cell receptor (beta chain) was captured by sequencing in a study of control samples from healthy donors and cancer patients (dated by TCRdb to about 2020). This clone has only one observation. Its antigen specificity is not known. Within one base of it there is no much larger clone, and no base qualities were kept. The library came from the immunoSEQ multiplex PCR assay. The clones in this table, taken by TCRdb from immuneACCESS, are in-frame only. Not every clone is retained; where verified, under half of the shortfall comes from an unresolved V gene, and the cause of the rest is unknown. The sample profile shows hundreds of thousands of clones; around 90% of them were found once. The top ten constitute over 5.5% of the sample. From the germline V gene, CDR1 is ENHRY and CDR2 is SYGVKD. From V the trimming removes 4 bases and from J it removes 5 bases, while the gene matches leave 8 bases of the junction unaccounted for. From the cysteine through the phenylalanine, the CDR3 covers 16 amino acids. Left in the record is the CDR3 DNA by itself, 48 bases read in frame from the first base.

This sequence uses TRBV10-3 and TRBJ2-1, with TRBD2 matching 10 junction bases. This TCR came from a man aged 40-50 years with head and neck cancer. What was sequenced was PBMCs. In nucleotide form, the sequence is TGTGCCATCAGTGGGGTGGCTAGCGGGAGTGACAATGAGCAGTTCTTC. This gives the protein CAISGVASGSDNEQFF.